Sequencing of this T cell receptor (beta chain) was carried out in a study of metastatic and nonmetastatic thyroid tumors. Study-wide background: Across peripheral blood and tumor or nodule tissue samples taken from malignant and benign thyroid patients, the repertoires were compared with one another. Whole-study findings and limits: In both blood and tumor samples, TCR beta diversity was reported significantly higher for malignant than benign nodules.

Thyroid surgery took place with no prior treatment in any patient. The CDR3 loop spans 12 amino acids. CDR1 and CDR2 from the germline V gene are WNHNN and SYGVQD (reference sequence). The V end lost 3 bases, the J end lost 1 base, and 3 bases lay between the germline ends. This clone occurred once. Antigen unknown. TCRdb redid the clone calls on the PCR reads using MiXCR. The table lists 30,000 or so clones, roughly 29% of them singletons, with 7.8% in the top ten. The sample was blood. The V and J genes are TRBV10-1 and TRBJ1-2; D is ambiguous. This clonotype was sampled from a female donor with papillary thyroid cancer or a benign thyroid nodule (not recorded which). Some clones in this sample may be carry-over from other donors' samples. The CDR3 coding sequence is TGCGCCAGCAGTGAAATTAACTATGGCTACACCTTC. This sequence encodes CASSEINYGYTF.